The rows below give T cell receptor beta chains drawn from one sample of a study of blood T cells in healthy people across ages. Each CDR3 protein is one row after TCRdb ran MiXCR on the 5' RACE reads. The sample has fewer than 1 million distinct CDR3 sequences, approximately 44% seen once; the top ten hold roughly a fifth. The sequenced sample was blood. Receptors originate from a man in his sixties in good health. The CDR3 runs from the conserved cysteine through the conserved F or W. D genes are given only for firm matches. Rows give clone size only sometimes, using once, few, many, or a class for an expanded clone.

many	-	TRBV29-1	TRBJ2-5	TGCAGCGTTGTGGGGCAGACCCAGTACTTC	CSVVGQTQYF
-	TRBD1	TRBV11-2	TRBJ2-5	TGTGCCAGCAGCTTAGCAGGGGGCTCCCAGCAGTACTTC	CASSLAGGSQQYF
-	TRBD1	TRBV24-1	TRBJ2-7	TGTGTCACCAGTGATTTGGCGGACAGGGGAACCGAGCAGTACTTC	CVTSDLADRGTEQYF
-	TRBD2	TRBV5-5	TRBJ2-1	TGTGCCAGCAGTTCCTCCGGGACTAGAATCCTTAATGAGCAGTTCTTC	CASSSSGTRILNEQFF
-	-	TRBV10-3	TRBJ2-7	TGTGCCATCAGTGAGATTCTTGGGAGCGAGCAGTACTTC	CAISEILGSEQYF
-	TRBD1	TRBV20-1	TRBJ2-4	TGCAGTGCTAACGACCCCGGACAGGGGGCAGGAGAGCAGTACTTC	CSANDPGQGAGEQYF
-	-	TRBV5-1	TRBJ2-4	TGCGCCAGCAGCCGCCAGGGAGACAAAAACATTCAGTACTTC	CASSRQGDKNIQYF
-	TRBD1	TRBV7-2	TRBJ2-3	TGTGCCAGCAGCCAACAGGGGGCGACGGGCACAGATACGCAGTATTTT	CASSQQGATGTDTQYF
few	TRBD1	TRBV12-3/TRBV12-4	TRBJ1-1	TGTGCCAGCAGTTTAGAGACAGGGGGAGGGAACACTGAAGCTTTCTTT	CASSLETGGGNTEAFF
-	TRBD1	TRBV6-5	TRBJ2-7	TGTGCCAGCAGCAAGGGGACAGGGGTCAACTACGAGCAGTACTTC	CASSKGTGVNYEQYF
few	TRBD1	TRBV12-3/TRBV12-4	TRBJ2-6	TGTGCCAGCAAAAGACAGGGGCTTAACTCTGGGGCCAACGTCCTGACTTTC	CASKRQGLNSGANVLTF
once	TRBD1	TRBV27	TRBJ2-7	TGTGCCAGCAGTGTAGGGACAGAACCGGCAACCTACGAGCAGTACTTC	CASSVGTEPATYEQYF
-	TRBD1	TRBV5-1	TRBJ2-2	TGCGCCAGCAGCTTGACAGGGGGGAACCCGAACACCGGGGAGCTGTTTTTT	CASSLTGGNPNTGELFF
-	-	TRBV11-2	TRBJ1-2	TGTGCCAGCAGCTTAGTCGGGACTTCTAACTATGGCTACACCTTC	CASSLVGTSNYGYTF
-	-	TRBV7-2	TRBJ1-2	TGTGCCAGCAGCTCCACGACAGTCCCCATAGGCTACACCTTC	CASSSTTVPIGYTF
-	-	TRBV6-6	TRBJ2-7	TGTGCCAGCAGTTCCCCGGGGCTCTCGGGGATCGACGAGCAGTACTTC	CASSSPGLSGIDEQYF
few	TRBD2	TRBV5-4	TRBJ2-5	TGTGCCAGCAGCTGGACTAGCGGGGCCCCGGGGGAGACCCAGTACTTC	CASSWTSGAPGETQYF
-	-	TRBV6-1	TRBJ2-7	TGTGCCAGCAGTCAGGCCTCGGGCTACGAGCAGTACTTC	CASSQASGYEQYF
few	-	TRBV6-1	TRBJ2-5	TGTGCCGGAAGAGACGGGTACCAAGAGACCCAGTACTTC	CAGRDGYQETQYF
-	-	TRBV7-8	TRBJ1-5	TGTGCCAGCAGCTTAAGGGGATATGAAGACGGGATCGGTAATCAGCCCCAGCATTTT	CASSLRGYEDGIGNQPQHF
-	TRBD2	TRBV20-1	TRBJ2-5	TGCAGTGCTGGAGCCGGGGGGGCCGGCAAGACCCAGTACTTC	CSAGAGGAGKTQYF
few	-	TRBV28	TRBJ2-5	TGTGCCAGCAGTTTAGAGGTCCGGGAGACCCAGTACTTC	CASSLEVRETQYF
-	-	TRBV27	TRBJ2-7	TGTGCCAGCAGCACAATCGGGGGCGAGCAGTACTTC	CASSTIGGEQYF
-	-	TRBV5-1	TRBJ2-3	TGCGCCAGCCGCCGGGTGGGTGGCGACACAGATACGCAGTATTTT	CASRRVGGDTDTQYF
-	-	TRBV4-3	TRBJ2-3	TGCGCCAGCAGCCAAGATACGCAGTATTTT	CASSQDTQYF